The next 13 T cell receptor beta chains were all read from a single sample in a study of control samples from healthy donors and cancer patients. This table comes from immunoSEQ multiplex PCR, and its TCRdb copy is limited to in-frame clones, with some not included. Of about 130,000 clones listed, about 90% are singletons. The sample taken for sequencing was blood. The receptors here all came from a woman aged 50 to 60 in good health.

This chain connects TRBV19 to TRBJ2-1, with TRBD2 matching over 7 bases. The germline CDR1 and CDR2 sequences are LNHDA and SQIVND (reference sequence). CDR3 length: 16 amino acids. With V trimmed by 3 bases and J by 4 bases, 9 bases remained unmatched. CDR3: CASSIALTSRYNEQFF. The CDR3 region has the DNA TGTGCCAGTAGTATTGCCCTGACTAGCCGTTACAATGAGCAGTTCTTC.

V usage is TRBV7-9 and J usage is TRBJ1-1; no definite D call. The CDR3 extends over 14 amino acids. Germline V gene lookup returns CDR1 SEHNR and CDR2 FQNEAQ (reference sequence). Between the trimmed V and J ends, which lost 2 bases and 7 bases, there was a span of 14 bases. The CDR3 here is CASSLMGATFEAFF. CDR3 nucleotides: TGTGCCAGCAGCTTAATGGGCGCAACCTTTGAAGCTTTCTTT.

Comments on this clone: Compared with germline, one end of the junction differs, possibly owing to a read error. This rearrangement joins TRBV24-1 to TRBJ2-4; 8 positions match TRBD2. Germline V gene lookup returns CDR1 KGHDR and CDR2 SFDVKD. CDR3 length: 15 residues. The CDR3 protein is CATRGGVIAKTIQYF. CDR3 DNA sequence: TGTGCCACCCGGGGGGGAGTAATAGCCAAAACCATTCAGTACTTC.

The chain is built from TRBV2 and TRBJ1-2; 10 positions match TRBD1. Germline V gene lookup returns CDR1 SNHLY and CDR2 FYNNEI. V shed 4 bases and J 3 bases; nucleotides not matched to a gene: 2. The CDR3 contains 14 residues. The CDR3 is CASSGTGGDYGYTF. DNA for the CDR3: TGTGCCAGCAGTGGGACAGGGGGGGACTATGGCTACACCTTC.

Worth noting for this clone: Other nucleotide sequences from this sample produce the same CDR3. The chain combines TRBV10-2 with TRBJ2-1, with D possibly matching TRBD1 (5 bases). Germline V gives CDR1 WSHSY, CDR2 SAAADI. Trimming took 5 bases from V and 9 from J, leaving 14 bases between them. The CDR3 contains 13 residues. Here the CDR3 reads CASSLFPRGEQFF. Here the CDR3 DNA reads TGCGCCAGCAGTCTGTTCCCTAGGGGTGAGCAGTTCTTC.

This clone was observed once. The rearrangement joins TRBV7-9 to TRBJ1-4; TRBD1 might be the D (6 bases). Trimming took off 5 bases at V and 5 bases at J, with 15 bases between the two ends. Germline CDR1 SEHNR, CDR2 FQNEAQ (reference sequence). The CDR3 runs 15 residues. The CDR3, as DNA: TGTGCCAGCAGCCCGGGACATGGGGGCAATGAAAAACTGTTTTTT. Translating gives CASSPGHGGNEKLFF.

The rearrangement uses TRBV19 and TRBJ2-3; 7 bases fit TRBD2. In germline, CDR1 is LNHDA, CDR2 SQIVND (reference sequence). Unmatched junction bases numbered 6, after V lost 2 bases and J lost 1 base. This CDR3 has 16 residues. Here the CDR3 reads CASSILGGFGTDTQYF. CDR3 bases: TGTGCCAGTAGTATATTGGGAGGGTTCGGCACAGATACGCAGTATTTT.

The genes are TRBV15 and TRBJ2-5; 8 nucleotides agree with TRBD2. Germline CDR1 is LNHNV and CDR2 is YYDKDF (reference sequence). The CDR3 covers 15 residues. Unmatched junction bases numbered 6, after V lost 1 base and J lost 5 bases. The CDR3 reads CATSRGPGGPETQYF. In DNA form, the CDR3 reads TGTGCCACCAGCAGAGGTCCGGGGGGGCCGGAGACCCAGTACTTC.

This rearrangement joins TRBV10-3 to TRBJ1-5, with D uncertain. V was shortened by 3 bases and J by 7 bases, with 10 bases between the two germline ends. The CDR3 totals 13 residues. CDR1 ENHRY and CDR2 SYGVKD come from the germline V gene. This CDR3 reads CAISDLVDQPQHF. The CDR3 coding sequence is TGTGCCATCAGTGACTTAGTGGACCAGCCCCAGCATTTT.

The chain combines TRBV4-1 with TRBJ2-7; TRBD2 agrees at 8 bases. This CDR3 is 19 amino acids long. From germline, CDR1 is MGHRA and CDR2 YSYEKL. V dropped 0 bases and J dropped 1; count of bases not matched to a gene: 14. Here the CDR3 reads CASSQDTDQSGSWSYEQYF. In DNA, the CDR3 is TGCGCCAGCAGCCAAGATACGGATCAGAGCGGGAGTTGGTCCTACGAGCAGTACTTC.

V is TRBV4-2 and J is TRBJ2-6; D assignment may be TRBD1 or TRBD2 (5 bases each). CDR1 and CDR2 from the germline V gene are LGHNA and YNFKEQ. This CDR3 region has 19 residues. Between the trimmed V and J ends, which lost 0 bases and 2 bases, there was a span of 17 bases. This CDR3 reads CASSQDTVDGTAGANVLTF. CDR3 coding DNA: TGTGCCAGCAGCCAAGATACCGTAGATGGGACGGCTGGGGCCAACGTCCTGACTTTC.

This chain connects TRBV30 to TRBJ2-6; TRBD2 agrees at 7 bases. Germline V gives CDR1 GTSNPN, CDR2 SVGIG (reference sequence). J gave up 4 bases and V 5 bases, and 5 bases lay outside the gene matches. The CDR3 length is 14 residues. CDR3 bases: TGTGCCTGGGGCGGGGGATCCGGGGCCAACGTCCTGACTTTC. It is translated as CAWGGGSGANVLTF.

This clone has just a few counts. V and J are TRBV29-1 and TRBJ2-1; 11 bases map to TRBD2. This CDR3 has 15 residues. Trimming at V came to 6 bases and at J to 4 bases, leaving 8 bases not matched to a gene. The V gene's germline CDR1 is SQVTM and CDR2 ANQGSEA. The CDR3 is CSVHTSGSSYNEQFF. The CDR3 DNA reads as TGCAGCGTCCACACTAGCGGGAGTTCTTACAATGAGCAGTTCTTC.